This T cell receptor beta chain appears in the sequencing data of a study of OX40 agonist ivuxolimab in advanced cancers. Study summary: Partial responses were observed in three patients, of whom one had hepatocellular carcinoma and two had cutaneous melanoma. Study-wide points: The CD4+ and CD8+ T cells in the blood had expanded clonally by week 6 at 0.1 to 3.0 mg/kg. Also showing low normalized T-cell clonal expansion were some of the nonresponders.

Here immunoSEQ multiplex PCR was the method, and the copy in TCRdb shows in-frame clones only, minus some. This sample yields 45,000 to 65,000 clones, of which roughly 83% are seen a single time; more than 10% belongs to the top ten. Trimming cost V 3 bases and J 4 bases; bases outside gene matches: 3. Germline assignment: CDR1 MNHEY and CDR2 SMNVEV (reference sequence). The CDR3 loop spans 15 amino acids. In regard to this clone: As yet, its antigen is unknown.

The chain couples TRBV27 to TRBJ2-7, with TRBD2 matching over 13 bases. Sequenced here: CD4+ or CD8+ T cells sorted from blood, sampled in a trial of the OX40 agonist ivuxolimab. This receptor was identified in an adult with an advanced solid tumor such as melanoma, head and neck, liver or kidney cancer. The CDR3 protein is CASSFQGLAGYEQYF. In nucleotides, the CDR3 is TGTGCCAGCAGTTTCCAGGGACTAGCGGGATACGAGCAGTACTTC.